These 28 T cell receptor beta chains were sequenced from one sample in a study of Ad26.COV2.S vaccination and SARS-CoV-2 variants. This table comes from immunoSEQ multiplex PCR, and its TCRdb copy is limited to in-frame clones, with some not included. In the table there are hundreds of thousands of clones, 89% of which are singletons. The treatment is: roughly 19 received Ad26.COV2.S at low or high dose, single or two shots; about five received placebo; per-sample allocation not given. The study sampled participants on day 63 after the first vaccine or placebo injection. The sequencing used peripheral blood, collected in a trial of Ad26.COV2.S vaccine versus placebo. These receptors all come from a person aged 18 to 59 who received the Ad26.COV2.S COVID-19 vaccine or a placebo.

This chain connects TRBV11-3 to TRBJ2-3; 9 bases map to TRBD2. Germline V gives CDR1 SGHNT, CDR2 YENEEA. CDR3 length: 17 amino acids. Trimming took 1 base from V and 3 from J; bases not matched to a gene: 8. This CDR3 reads CASSLANSGSGTDTQYF. In nucleotides, the CDR3 is TGTGCCAGCAGCTTAGCCAATAGCGGGAGCGGGACAGATACGCAGTATTTT. The full variable domain, with the rest looked up from reference TRBV11-3 and TRBJ2-3, is EAGVVQSPRYKIIEKKQPVAFWCNPISGHNTLYWYLQNLGQGPELLIRYENEEAVDDSQLPKDRFSAERLKGVDSTLKIQPAELGDSAVYLCASSLANSGSGTDTQYFGPGTRLTVL.

This chain's CDR3 is CSATSGGDYEQYF. In DNA form, the CDR3 reads TGCAGCGCTACTAGCGGAGGTGACTACGAGCAGTACTTC. The chain uses TRBV29-1 and TRBJ2-7; 8 nucleotides align to TRBD2. The germline gives CDR1 SQVTM, CDR2 ANQGSEA. The CDR3 has 13 amino acids. Trimming cost V 7 bases and J 3 bases; bases outside gene matches: 8.

CDR3 in amino acids: CASSLSLGFGYTF. CDR3 nucleotides: TGTGCCAGCAGTTTGAGCTTGGGCTTTGGCTACACCTTC. The chain has TRBV27 and TRBJ1-2; D not certain. This CDR3 is built from 13 residues. Trimming shortened V by 3 bases and J by 7 bases, and 12 bases separated the two germline ends. The germline V gene has CDR1 MNHEY and CDR2 SMNVEV (reference sequence).

This rearrangement joins TRBV5-1 to TRBJ2-5; 8 nucleotides match TRBD1. V lost 4 bases to trimming and J lost 5 bases; unmatched junction nucleotides: 10. Germline CDR1 and CDR2: SGHRS and YFSETQ. This CDR3 spans 15 amino acids. The chain's CDR3 is CASSPRDRTWETQYF. Here the CDR3 DNA reads TGCGCCAGCAGCCCCAGGGACAGGACTTGGGAGACCCAGTACTTC.

V is TRBV5-1 and J is TRBJ2-7; TRBD1 aligns across 10 bases. Germline CDR1 reads SGHRS; CDR2 reads YFSETQ. This CDR3 is built from 15 residues. Trimming took 4 bases from V and 4 from J; bases not matched to a gene: 8. Here the CDR3 reads CASSPRQGAQYEQYF. In DNA form, the CDR3 reads TGCGCCAGCAGCCCGAGACAGGGGGCGCAGTACGAGCAGTACTTC.

The rearrangement uses TRBV12-3 or TRBV12-4 and TRBJ1-2; 11 nucleotides agree with TRBD1. The CDR3 contains 13 residues. After removal of 8 bases from V and 5 bases from J, the junction contained 4 bases not matched to a gene. CDR3 coding DNA: TGTGCCAGCGGGGGGACAGGGGGGTATGGCTACACCTTC. This sequence encodes CASGGTGGYGYTF.

This chain links TRBV4-2 with TRBJ2-1; 8 bases are shared with TRBD2. V was clipped by 0 bases and J by 1 base; unmatched bases: 8. CDR3 length: 18 amino acids. Germline CDR1 LGHNA, CDR2 YNFKEQ. CDR3 bases: TGTGCCAGCAGCCAAGATTCGAGCGGGAGCGGGTCCTACAATGAGCAGTTCTTC. Its protein is CASSQDSSGSGSYNEQFF.

The chain employs TRBV12-3 or TRBV12-4 and TRBJ2-7, with D uncertain. V was trimmed by 3 bases and J by 4 bases, leaving 7 bases between them. The CDR3 is 12 amino acids. The CDR3 nucleotides read TGTGCCAGCAGTTTTGACCTGTACGAGCAGTACTTC. It specifies CASSFDLYEQYF.

V gene TRBV5-4 combines with J gene TRBJ2-7; D not resolved. Germline CDR1 SGHNT, CDR2 YYREEE (reference sequence). This CDR3 has 12 residues. Trimming left V 2 bases short and J 7 bases short, with 10 bases between. The CDR3 nucleotides are TGTGCCAGCAGCTTAAGTAGGGAAGAGCAGTACTTC. Encoded protein: CASSLSREEQYF. Using reference TRBV5-4 and TRBJ2-7 for the parts outside the CDR3, the full variable domain is ETGVTQSPTHLIKTRGQQVTLRCSSQSGHNTVSWYQQALGQGPQFIFQYYREEENGRGNFPPRFSGLQFPNYSSELNVNALELDDSALYLCASSLSREEQYFGPGTRLTVT.

This clone was found once. This chain links TRBV19 with TRBJ1-5; D is possibly TRBD1 (5 bases). Germline lookup yields CDR1 LNHDA and CDR2 SQIVND (reference sequence). This CDR3 has 15 residues. The V and J ends lost 4 bases and 2 bases respectively, with 12 bases between them. The CDR3, as DNA: TGTGCCAGTAGTAAAGGGGCAGAACGCAATCAGCCCCAGCATTTT. This sequence encodes CASSKGAERNQPQHF. Based on the CDR3 plus reference TRBV19 and TRBJ1-5, the full variable domain is DGGITQSPKYLFRKEGQNVTLSCEQNLNHDAMYWYRQDPGQGLRLIYYSQIVNDFQKGDIAEGYSVSREKKESFPLTVTSAQKNPTAFYLCASSKGAERNQPQHFGDGTRLSIL.

The V and J genes are TRBV2 and TRBJ2-3, with 9 bases lining up with TRBD1. J lost 6 bases, V lost 7 bases, and 11 bases had no gene match. The germline V gene encodes CDR1 SNHLY and CDR2 FYNNEI. The CDR3 spans 15 residues. The CDR3 sequence is CASNRDRVPSDTQYF. CDR3 sequence (DNA): TGTGCCAGCAACCGGGACAGGGTCCCGTCTGATACGCAGTATTTT.

The rearrangement uses TRBV6-2 or TRBV6-3 and TRBJ1-5, with a possible D match to TRBD1 (5 bases). Germline V gene sequence: CDR1 MNHEY, CDR2 SVGEGT. This CDR3 comprises 15 residues. The V end lost 6 bases, the J end lost 11 bases, and 23 bases lay between the germline ends. DNA of the CDR3: TGTGCCAGCAGCCCCCTCCGGGTGCGGGAGGGGTCCCAGCATTTT. Translating it yields CASSPLRVREGSQHF.

This clone was detected a few times. The same CDR3 is also encoded by other DNA sequences in this sample. The chain combines TRBV18 with TRBJ1-1; D unclear. The CDR3 has 14 residues. Germline loops: CDR1 KGHSH, CDR2 LQKENI. The V and J ends lost 5 bases and 1 base respectively, with 11 bases between them. CDR3 region: CASSDVRGNTEAFF. The CDR3 DNA follows: TGTGCCAGCTCAGATGTTCGGGGGAACACTGAAGCTTTCTTT.

The chain links TRBV6-2 or TRBV6-3 to TRBJ1-5; TRBD1 might be the D (5 bases). Germline CDR1 and CDR2: MNHEY and SVGEGT. V was trimmed by 5 bases and J by 6 bases, leaving 14 bases between them. This CDR3 contains 14 residues. Here the CDR3 reads CASSLPLGGQPQHF. CDR3 DNA: TGTGCCAGCAGTCTCCCCTTGGGGGGTCAGCCCCAGCATTTT.

The chain couples TRBV30 to TRBJ2-1; perhaps TRBD2 as D (6 bases). Trimming took off 7 bases at V and 9 bases at J, with 16 bases between the two ends. Per the germline V gene, CDR1 is GTSNPN and CDR2 is SVGIG (reference sequence). This CDR3 has 12 amino acids. Here the CDR3 reads CASRRGLSEQFF. DNA for the CDR3: TGTGCCTCTAGGAGGGGCCTTAGTGAGCAGTTCTTC.

V and J are TRBV5-3 and TRBJ1-2; maybe TRBD1 (6 bases). TRBV5-3 qualifies as an ORF whose function is uncertain. Trimming left V 4 bases short and J 6 bases short, with 16 bases between. This CDR3 is built from 14 residues. The DNA of the CDR3 is TGTGCCAGAAGCCCTACAGCAGGGGAGGATGGCTACACCTTC. This sequence encodes CARSPTAGEDGYTF.

The V call is TRBV25-1, the J call TRBJ1-5; no clear D. The V gene lost 5 bases and the J gene lost 5 bases, with 16 bases spanning the gap. This CDR3 region has 15 residues. Germline V gene data show CDR1 as MGHDK and CDR2 as SYGVNS. DNA of the CDR3: TGTGCCAGCAGTCCATACACTCCCCCGGATCAGCCCCAGCATTTT. Amino acid sequence: CASSPYTPPDQPQHF.

The chain joins TRBV5-4 to TRBJ1-2; 7 positions agree with TRBD1. Looked up from germline, CDR1 is SGHNT and CDR2 is YYREEE (reference sequence). The CDR3 extends over 15 amino acids. V dropped 4 bases and J dropped 5; count of bases not matched to a gene: 11. CDR3 coding DNA: TGTGCCAGCAGCGTCTACAGGGGAAGTGGGTATGGCTACACCTTC. Translation gives CASSVYRGSGYGYTF.

There are a few counts of this clone. The chain recombines TRBV7-9 with TRBJ2-7, with D possibly being TRBD1 (7 bases). Per germline, CDR1 SEHNR and CDR2 FQNEAQ (reference sequence). The CDR3 covers 14 residues. V dropped 7 bases and J dropped 1 base, with 14 bases sitting between them. The CDR3 nucleotides read TGTGCCAGCATTCCGCCAGGGGGGTCCTACGAGCAGTACTTC. This translates into CASIPPGGSYEQYF. Full variable domain (outside the CDR3, taken from reference TRBV7-9 and TRBJ2-7): DTGVSQNPRHKITKRGQNVTFRCDPISEHNRLYWYRQTLGQGPEFLTYFQNEAQLEKSRLLSDRFSAERPKGSFSTLEIQRTEQGDSAMYLCASIPPGGSYEQYFGPGTRLTVT.

Here the CDR3 DNA reads TGTGCCAGTAGAAAGACCCTAGCGGTCGGCGGGGAGCTGTTTTTT. The encoded protein is CASRKTLAVGGELFF. This chain links TRBV19 with TRBJ2-2; TRBD2 matches at 7 bases. The CDR3 is 15 amino acids. Germline V gives CDR1 LNHDA, CDR2 SQIVND (reference sequence). V was clipped by 6 bases and J by 7 bases; unmatched bases: 11.

V and J are TRBV7-3 and TRBJ2-1; TRBD1 might be the D (5 bases). The germline gives CDR1 SGHTA, CDR2 FQGTGA. There are 15 residues in the CDR3. With 1 base removed from V and 4 bases from J, the gap between germline ends came to 11 bases. The CDR3 DNA follows: TGTGCCAGCAGCTTAAGACCCTCAGGGTACAATGAGCAGTTCTTC. Its protein is CASSLRPSGYNEQFF.

The CDR3 DNA follows: TGTGCCAGCAGCTTAGTTTCCACGGCCGGTTTAGGCTATGGCTACACCTTC. This codes for CASSLVSTAGLGYGYTF. The V call is TRBV7-8, the J call TRBJ1-2; D unclear. From germline, CDR1 is SGHVS and CDR2 FQNEAQ. Trimming took off 1 base at V and 4 bases at J, with 19 bases between the two ends. CDR3 length equals 17 residues.

The chain links TRBV7-6 to TRBJ2-1, with D perhaps TRBD1 or TRBD2 (6 bases each). Trimming cost V 5 bases and J 5 bases, with 16 bases left between them. This CDR3 has 15 amino acids. From germline, CDR1 is SGHVS and CDR2 FNYEAQ. CDR3 sequence reads: CASSQSTGANNEQFF. Written as DNA, the CDR3 is TGTGCCAGCAGCCAATCGACGGGGGCCAACAATGAGCAGTTCTTC.

This clone was detected once. This rearrangement joins TRBV6-5 to TRBJ1-6; D is uncertain. Looked up from germline, CDR1 is MNHEY and CDR2 is SVGAGI. The V end lost 6 bases, the J end lost 6 bases, and 6 bases lay between the germline ends. The CDR3 is made up of 12 amino acids. CDR3 amino acids: CASSLFNSPLHF. CDR3 sequence (DNA): TGTGCCAGCAGCCTCTTTAATTCACCCCTCCACTTT.

The chain joins TRBV19 to TRBJ2-2; D is uncertain. The CDR3 length is 14 residues. The germline V gene encodes CDR1 LNHDA and CDR2 SQIVND (reference sequence). V shed 1 base and J shed 0 bases, with 3 bases lying between them. CDR3 nucleotides: TGTGCCAGTAGTATAGTGGCGAACACCGGGGAGCTGTTTTTT. Protein sequence: CASSIVANTGELFF. Based on the CDR3 plus reference TRBV19 and TRBJ2-2, the full variable domain is DGGITQSPKYLFRKEGQNVTLSCEQNLNHDAMYWYRQDPGQGLRLIYYSQIVNDFQKGDIAEGYSVSREKKESFPLTVTSAQKNPTAFYLCASSIVANTGELFFGEGSRLTVL.

This clone has a single count. Mismatch with germline at one junction end may stem from a read error. Distinct nucleotide sequences in the sample also encode this CDR3. This rearrangement joins TRBV2 to TRBJ1-1; no firm D call. Germline V lookup: CDR1 SNHLY, CDR2 FYNNEI. The CDR3 covers 11 residues. The CDR3 loop reads CASSEYTEAFF. DNA for the CDR3: TGTGCCAGCAGTGAATACACAGAAGCTTTCTTT.

With regard to this clone: It may be a read error: a sequence one base away is much more abundant. The chain links TRBV27 to TRBJ1-5; 10 bases are shared with TRBD1. The CDR3 is 14 amino acids. The germline CDR1 and CDR2 sequences are MNHEY and SMNVEV (reference sequence). Trimming at V came to 5 bases and at J to 6 bases, leaving 4 bases not matched to a gene. The CDR3 bases are TGTGCCAGCAGTCCCGGGACAGGGGTTCAGCCCCAGCATTTT. It is translated as CASSPGTGVQPQHF.

Concerning this clone itself: At one of its ends the junction is not consistent with the germline gene, which may arise from a read error. This sequence joins TRBV9 and TRBJ1-5; 7 bases map to TRBD1. In germline, CDR1 is SGDLS, CDR2 YYNGEE. This CDR3 comprises 13 residues. The CDR3 bases are TGTGCCAGCGGGAGGGGGCTAACATCACCCCTTATTTTT. This gives the protein CASGRGLTSPLIF.